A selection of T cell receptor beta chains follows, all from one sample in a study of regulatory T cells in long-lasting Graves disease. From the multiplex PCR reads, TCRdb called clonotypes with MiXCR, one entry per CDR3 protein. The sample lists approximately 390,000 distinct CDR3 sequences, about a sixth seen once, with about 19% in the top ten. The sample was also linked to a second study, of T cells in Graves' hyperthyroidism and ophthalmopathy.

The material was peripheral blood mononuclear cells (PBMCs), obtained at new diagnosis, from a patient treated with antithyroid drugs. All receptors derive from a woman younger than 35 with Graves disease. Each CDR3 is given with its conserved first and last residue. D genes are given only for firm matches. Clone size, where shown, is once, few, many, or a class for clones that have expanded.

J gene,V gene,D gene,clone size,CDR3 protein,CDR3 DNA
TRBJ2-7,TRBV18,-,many,CASSLDTSYEQYF,TGTGCCAGCTCCCTCGACACCTCCTACGAGCAGTACTTC
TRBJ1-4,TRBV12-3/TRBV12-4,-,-,CASSPSGRVKEKLFF,TGTGCCAGCAGTCCTAGCGGGAGGGTGAAGGAAAAACTGTTTTTT
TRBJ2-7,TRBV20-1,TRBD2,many,CSARDASGRDEQYF,TGCAGTGCTAGAGATGCTAGCGGTCGGGACGAGCAGTACTTC
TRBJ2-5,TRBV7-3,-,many,CASSPDGTGTQYF,TGTGCCAGCAGCCCCGACGGGACCGGGACCCAGTACTTC
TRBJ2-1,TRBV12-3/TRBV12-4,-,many,CASSLLSGLGDEQFF,TGTGCCAGCAGCCTCCTTTCAGGGCTGGGGGATGAGCAGTTCTTC
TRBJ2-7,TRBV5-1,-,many,CASSLGNSPEGEQYF,TGCGCCAGCAGCTTGGGAAACAGTCCGGAGGGAGAGCAGTACTTC
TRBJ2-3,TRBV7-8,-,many,CASSLEGGRSTDTQYF,TGTGCCAGCAGCTTAGAGGGGGGGAGAAGCACAGATACGCAGTATTTT
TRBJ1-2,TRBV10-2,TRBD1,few,CASSEDQGQPGYTF,TGCGCCAGCAGTGAGGACCAGGGACAGCCTGGCTACACCTTC
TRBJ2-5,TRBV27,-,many,CASSPWGYETQYF,TGTGCCAGCAGCCCATGGGGCTATGAGACCCAGTACTTC
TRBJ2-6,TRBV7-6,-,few,CASSSTAGTGANVLTF,TGTGCCAGCAGCTCGACAGCGGGCACTGGGGCCAACGTCCTGACTTTC
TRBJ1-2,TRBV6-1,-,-,CASSLQGGGYGYTF,TGTGCCAGCAGTCTACAGGGCGGGGGGTATGGCTACACCTTC
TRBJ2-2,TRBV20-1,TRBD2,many,CSAAGGVGLAGTGELFF,TGCAGTGCTGCCGGGGGAGTAGGACTAGCGGGAACCGGGGAGCTGTTTTTT
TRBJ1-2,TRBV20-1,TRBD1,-,CSARDFRGPAYGYTF,TGCAGTGCTAGAGATTTCAGGGGGCCGGCCTATGGCTACACCTTC
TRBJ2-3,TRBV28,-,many,CASTSVIDTDTQYF,TGTGCCAGCACCTCTGTCATCGACACAGATACGCAGTATTTT
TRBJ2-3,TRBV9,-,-,CASSVGPTTDTQYF,TGTGCCAGCAGCGTAGGGCCCACCACAGATACGCAGTATTTT
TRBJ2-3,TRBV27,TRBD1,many,CASRLGTGTQYF,TGTGCCAGCAGGCTCGGGACAGGGACGCAGTATTTT
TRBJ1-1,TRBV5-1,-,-,CASSPRRTMNTEAFF,TGCGCCAGCAGCCCCCGACGTACCATGAACACTGAAGCTTTCTTT
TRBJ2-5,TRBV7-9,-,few,CASSNTGTHQETQYF,TGTGCCAGCAGCAATACCGGGACGCACCAAGAGACCCAGTACTTC
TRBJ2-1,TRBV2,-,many,CASLREMGYNEQFF,TGTGCCAGCCTCCGGGAGATGGGTTACAATGAGCAGTTCTTC
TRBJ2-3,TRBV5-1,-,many,CASSLELATDTQYF,TGCGCCAGCAGCTTGGAACTAGCCACAGATACGCAGTATTTT
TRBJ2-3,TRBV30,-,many,CAWTGGERDTQYF,TGTGCCTGGACCGGCGGGGAGAGAGATACGCAGTATTTT
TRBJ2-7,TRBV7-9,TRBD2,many,CASSLAGSHNEQYF,TGTGCCAGCAGCCTAGCGGGCAGTCACAACGAGCAGTACTTC
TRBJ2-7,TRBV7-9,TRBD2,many,CASSSGGARFYEQYF,TGTGCCAGCAGCTCCGGGGGGGCCAGGTTTTACGAGCAGTACTTC
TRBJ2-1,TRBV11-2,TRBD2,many,CASSLNWSGKVYNEQFF,TGTGCCAGCAGCTTAAATTGGAGCGGGAAGGTCTACAATGAGCAGTTCTTC
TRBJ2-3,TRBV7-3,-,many,CASSYRQPTDTQYF,TGTGCCAGCAGCTACCGACAGCCCACAGATACGCAGTATTTT
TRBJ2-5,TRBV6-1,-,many,CASSRVGAEETQYF,TGTGCCAGCAGTCGAGTCGGGGCGGAGGAGACCCAGTACTTC
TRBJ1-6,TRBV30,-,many,CAWSVERVGTLHF,TGTGCCTGGAGTGTAGAGCGCGTAGGGACCCTCCACTTT
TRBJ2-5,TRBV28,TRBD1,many,CASSRTGGSEETQYF,TGTGCCAGCAGCCGAACAGGGGGTAGCGAAGAGACCCAGTACTTC
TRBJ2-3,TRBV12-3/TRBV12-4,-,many,CASSLSGGTDTQYF,TGTGCCAGCAGCTTAAGTGGGGGCACAGATACGCAGTATTTT
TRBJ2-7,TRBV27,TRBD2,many,CASSLSQGALQREGYEQYF,TGTGCCAGCAGTTTATCGCAGGGGGCGTTACAGCGGGAGGGCTACGAGCAGTACTTC
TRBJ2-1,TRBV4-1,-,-,CASSLGAPNNEQFF,TGCGCCAGCAGCCTGGGGGCCCCAAACAATGAGCAGTTCTTC
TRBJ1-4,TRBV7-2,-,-,CASSLTDSTYNEKLFF,TGTGCCAGCAGCTTGACCGACAGCACATATAATGAAAAACTGTTTTTT
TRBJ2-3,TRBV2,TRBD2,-,CASEPWLAGPEGDTQYF,TGTGCCAGCGAACCCTGGCTAGCGGGGCCCGAGGGGGATACGCAGTATTTT
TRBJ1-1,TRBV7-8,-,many,CASSLVTASEAFF,TGTGCCAGCAGCTTAGTGACCGCATCTGAAGCTTTCTTT